Shown below are 21 T cell receptor beta chains from a single sample sequenced in a study of CD8 T cells in Susac syndrome. RNA amounts of roughly 0.5 to 1 ug underwent reverse transcription with random hexamers. TCRdb re-derived calls from the immunoSEQ multiplex PCR reads in MiXCR, one entry per CDR3 protein. This sample has about 140,000 distinct CDR3 sequences, with 85% to 95% found just once. The sequenced sample was CD4+ T cells from PBMCs. These receptors originate from a human donor with multiple sclerosis.

The gene calls are TRBV28 and TRBJ2-1, with D possibly being TRBD2 (5 bases). Trimming took off 8 bases at V and 4 bases at J, with 15 bases between the two ends. This CDR3 region has 14 residues. Germline-derived CDR1 and CDR2 are MDHEN and SYDVKM. Here the CDR3 DNA reads TGTGCCAGCCGACTCCGGGAACCATACAATGAGCAGTTCTTC. It yields the protein CASRLREPYNEQFF.

V usage is TRBV4-2 and J usage is TRBJ1-4; D unclear. Trimming stripped 0 bases from V and 7 bases from J, with 9 bases between. CDR3 length equals 14 residues. Germline V lookup: CDR1 LGHNA, CDR2 YNFKEQ. The CDR3 here is CASSQESLGEKLFF. CDR3 coding DNA: TGTGCCAGCAGCCAAGAGAGTCTGGGTGAAAAACTGTTTTTT.

V is TRBV28 and J is TRBJ2-3, with D maybe TRBD2 (5 bases). In germline, CDR1 is MDHEN, CDR2 SYDVKM. Trimming left V 2 bases short and J 5 bases short, with 11 bases between. The CDR3 runs to 14 residues. CDR3 residues: CASSLMGAGDTQYF. CDR3 coding DNA: TGTGCCAGCAGTTTAATGGGAGCTGGAGATACGCAGTATTTT.

The sample holds one count of this clonotype. The chain uses TRBV2 and TRBJ1-3; a weak D match, TRBD1 (5 bases). The length of the CDR3 is 15 residues. The germline V and J ends were trimmed by 7 bases and 6 bases, with 19 bases remaining between them. Germline V gene sequence: CDR1 SNHLY, CDR2 FYNNEI. DNA for the CDR3: TGTGCCAGCACCCAGGACGGGGCTAGAGTAAACACCATATATTTT. Translated, it gives CASTQDGARVNTIYF.

The chain carries TRBV2 and TRBJ2-3; D perhaps matches TRBD2 (5 bases). CDR3 length: 16 residues. The V gene lost 4 bases and the J gene lost 0 bases, with 14 bases spanning the gap. Germline assignment: CDR1 SNHLY and CDR2 FYNNEI. The CDR3 loop reads CASSAYNPGSTDTQYF. The CDR3 DNA is TGTGCCAGCAGTGCCTACAACCCGGGGAGCACAGATACGCAGTATTTT.

This chain's CDR3 is CASSRTSGTDTQYF. The CDR3 DNA sequence: TGTGCCAGCAGCCGGACTAGCGGCACAGATACGCAGTATTTT. The rearrangement joins TRBV7-3 to TRBJ2-3; 9 bases line up with TRBD2. Germline values: CDR1 SGHTA, CDR2 FQGTGA. This CDR3 contains 14 residues. Trimming took 5 bases from V and 1 from J; bases not matched to a gene: 1.

V is TRBV4-3 and J is TRBJ1-4; D is unresolved. The CDR3 totals 16 residues. V lost 1 base and J 3 bases, leaving 12 bases between the germline ends. Germline loops: CDR1 LGHNA, CDR2 YSLEER. CDR3: CASSQGSVWPNEKLFF. In DNA form, the CDR3 reads TGCGCCAGCAGCCAAGGGTCAGTTTGGCCTAATGAAAAACTGTTTTTT.

V gene TRBV6-1 combines with J gene TRBJ1-5, with TRBD1 matching over 8 bases. V shed 5 bases, J shed 2 bases, and the junction held 5 bases outside the gene matches. Per germline, CDR1 MNHNS and CDR2 SASEGT. CDR3 length: 15 residues. The CDR3 spells CASSLDRAGNQPQHF. CDR3 bases: TGTGCCAGCAGTCTGGACAGGGCGGGCAATCAGCCCCAGCATTTT.

CDR3 coding DNA: TGTGCCAGCAGTTTAATTTCTAGCCCCACTGAAGCTTTCTTT. This gives the protein CASSLISSPTEAFF. This chain joins TRBV27 and TRBJ1-1; D remains ambiguous. This CDR3 has 14 residues. CDR1 and CDR2 (germline): MNHEY, SMNVEV (reference sequence). V was trimmed by 2 bases and J by 4 bases, leaving 11 bases between them.

This rearrangement joins TRBV4-1 to TRBJ2-7; the match to TRBD2 covers 12 bases. The V and J ends lost 1 base and 4 bases, in that order; junction bases with no gene match: 11. From germline, CDR1 is MGHRA and CDR2 YSYEKL. The CDR3 has 18 amino acids. CDR3 in DNA: TGCGCCAGCAGCCAAGCAAGGGCTAGCGGGAGGGGCCAGTACGAGCAGTACTTC. It encodes CASSQARASGRGQYEQYF.

The chain employs TRBV28 and TRBJ2-1; perhaps TRBD1 as D (5 bases). Germline CDR1 MDHEN, CDR2 SYDVKM. This CDR3 spans 11 amino acids. V was shortened by 11 bases and J by 7 bases, with 12 bases between the two germline ends. The CDR3 here is CAGQRGNEQFF. CDR3 DNA sequence: TGTGCCGGCCAAAGGGGTAATGAGCAGTTCTTC.

The chain combines TRBV18 with TRBJ2-1; tentatively, D is TRBD2 (6 bases). The CDR3 contains 15 residues. Germline values: CDR1 KGHSH, CDR2 LQKENI. V gave up 2 bases and J gave up 5 bases, with 13 bases separating them. The CDR3 DNA sequence: TGTGCCAGCTCACCAACTAGCACCAACAACAATGAGCAGTTCTTC. Protein product: CASSPTSTNNNEQFF.

The chain links TRBV6-5 to TRBJ2-3; TRBD1 matches 8 bases. V trimming: 5 bases; J trimming: 5 bases; junction bases outside the gene matches: 9. Germline V gene lookup returns CDR1 MNHEY and CDR2 SVGAGI. The CDR3 runs to 15 residues. The CDR3 nucleotides read TGTGCCAGCAGTAGACAGGGGCAGAGTTTAGATACGCAGTATTTT. Its translation: CASSRQGQSLDTQYF.

The genes are TRBV6-6 and TRBJ2-1, with 8 positions matching TRBD1. V trimming: 4 bases; J trimming: 8 bases; junction bases outside the gene matches: 7. The length of the CDR3 is 14 residues. Germline lookup yields CDR1 MNHNY and CDR2 SVGAGI (reference sequence). CDR3 nucleotides: TGTGCCAGCAGTTCCGCCGGACAGGGCCATGAGCAGTTCTTC. Protein product: CASSSAGQGHEQFF.

V gene TRBV27 combines with J gene TRBJ2-1; possible D gene TRBD2, 6 bases. The CDR3 length is 15 residues. The germline V gene has CDR1 MNHEY and CDR2 SMNVEV (reference sequence). V lost 7 bases and J 6 bases, leaving 19 bases between the germline ends. The CDR3 here is CASNGGLLTRNEQFF. The CDR3 DNA reads as TGTGCCAGCAACGGGGGACTTCTCACCCGCAATGAGCAGTTCTTC.

The V call is TRBV13, the J call TRBJ2-5; TRBD1 agrees at 9 bases. The length of the CDR3 is 14 residues. CDR1 and CDR2 (germline): PRHDT, FYEKMQ (reference sequence). V trimming: 4 bases; J trimming: 7 bases; junction bases outside the gene matches: 7. The DNA for the CDR3 is TGTGCCAGCAGCTCGACAGGGGGTCGGGGGACCCAGTACTTC. Translated: CASSSTGGRGTQYF.

This chain connects TRBV12-3 or TRBV12-4 to TRBJ2-2; D call uncertain. The CDR3 is 11 amino acids. With 8 bases removed from V and 5 bases from J, the gap between germline ends came to 6 bases. This chain's CDR3 is CASGVTGELFF. The CDR3 DNA is TGTGCCAGCGGAGTTACCGGGGAGCTGTTTTTT.

V is TRBV5-1 and J is TRBJ2-1; the match to TRBD1 covers 8 bases. This CDR3 region has 15 residues. CDR1 and CDR2 (germline): SGHRS, YFSETQ. V lost 0 bases to trimming and J lost 9 bases; unmatched junction nucleotides: 8. Here the CDR3 reads CASSLGLQGAGEQFF. The CDR3 DNA reads as TGCGCCAGCAGCTTGGGCCTCCAGGGGGCGGGTGAGCAGTTCTTC.

This chain connects TRBV20-1 to TRBJ1-1, with D perhaps TRBD1 (6 bases). V was cut by 2 bases and J by 2 bases, with 12 bases left in between. The CDR3 contains 14 residues. The germline gives CDR1 DFQATT, CDR2 SNEGSKA (reference sequence). CDR3 loop: CSARIGQPNTEAFF. In DNA, the CDR3 is TGCAGTGCTAGAATAGGACAGCCAAACACTGAAGCTTTCTTT.

The chain carries TRBV12-3 or TRBV12-4 and TRBJ1-5, with 7 bases lining up with TRBD1. This CDR3 region has 14 residues. J lost 7 bases, V lost 6 bases, and 9 bases had no gene match. In DNA, the CDR3 is TGTGCCAGCAGCCGACAGGGATTAGGGCAGCCCCAGCATTTT. Protein sequence: CASSRQGLGQPQHF.

The chain recombines TRBV9 with TRBJ2-5, with 7 positions matching TRBD1. V was pared by 0 bases and J by 5 bases, with 10 bases of the junction left unmatched. CDR1 and CDR2 (germline): SGDLS, YYNGEE. This CDR3 contains 16 residues. CDR3 residues: CASSVEEGAFGETQYF. In DNA form, the CDR3 reads TGTGCCAGCAGCGTAGAAGAGGGGGCGTTCGGGGAGACCCAGTACTTC.